Shown below are 20 T cell receptor beta chains from a single sample sequenced in a study of cytomegalovirus exposure and HLA in healthy donors. This PCR relied on a set of 60 Vbeta primers and 13 Jbeta primers. Repertoires were generated with immunoSEQ multiplex PCR, while TCRdb's copy carries only in-frame clones and drops some. The table has under 200,000 clones, roughly 78% seen once. Sequencing was carried out using PBMCs. The receptors were gathered from a woman in her forties in good health and CMV-seronegative.

V usage is TRBV9 and J usage is TRBJ2-1; D call uncertain. The CDR3 length is 15 residues. Per germline, CDR1 SGDLS and CDR2 YYNGEE. The germline V and J ends were trimmed by 3 bases and 9 bases, with 19 bases remaining between them. The CDR3 DNA sequence: TGTGCCAGCAGCGCGCTAGGTGCATCATTGGGTGAGCAGTTCTTC. This codes for CASSALGASLGEQFF.

This clone was observed a single time. The rearrangement links TRBV5-4 to TRBJ2-7, with 7 bases fitting TRBD2. CDR3 length: 13 residues. Germline V gene data show CDR1 as SGHNT and CDR2 as YYREEE (reference sequence). V shed 0 bases and J 6 bases; nucleotides not matched to a gene: 3. The CDR3: CASSLEAGFEQYF. The CDR3 coding sequence is TGTGCCAGCAGCTTGGAAGCGGGGTTCGAGCAGTACTTC. Full variable domain (missing parts from reference TRBV5-4 and TRBJ2-7): ETGVTQSPTHLIKTRGQQVTLRCSSQSGHNTVSWYQQALGQGPQFIFQYYREEENGRGNFPPRFSGLQFPNYSSELNVNALELDDSALYLCASSLEAGFEQYFGPGTRLTVT.

The CDR3 DNA sequence: TGTGCCATCAGGGGGGGGAATTACAATGAGCAGTTCTTC. Its protein is CAIRGGNYNEQFF. The genes are TRBV10-3 and TRBJ2-1; 7 positions match TRBD2. Unmatched junction bases numbered 3, after V lost 6 bases and J lost 4 bases. The CDR3 has 13 amino acids. Germline V CDR1 and CDR2: ENHRY, SYGVKD.

The V gene is TRBV18, the J gene TRBJ2-7; D is perhaps TRBD1 (6 bases). Trimming left V 5 bases short and J 3 bases short, with 11 bases between. This CDR3 comprises 13 residues. Germline assignment: CDR1 KGHSH and CDR2 LQKENI. CDR3 sequence: CASSTTGSYEQYF. The CDR3 coding sequence is TGTGCCAGCTCAACGACAGGAAGCTACGAGCAGTACTTC.

V gene TRBV7-9 combines with J gene TRBJ2-5, with D perhaps matching TRBD2 (6 bases). V was cut by 5 bases and J by 3 bases, with 19 bases left in between. Germline V gene data show CDR1 as SEHNR and CDR2 as FQNEAQ (reference sequence). The CDR3 spans 16 residues. CDR3 DNA: TGTGCCAGCAGCCCCCGGAGGGGACGGGGAAAAGAGACCCAGTACTTC. Translation: CASSPRRGRGKETQYF.

The rearrangement uses TRBV29-1 and TRBJ2-5; 7 positions agree with TRBD1. The junction had 12 bases not matched to a gene; V was cut back by 7 bases and J by 7 bases. The CDR3 has 13 amino acids. Germline V gene data show CDR1 as SQVTM and CDR2 as ANQGSEA. CDR3 DNA: TGCAGCGCGGGACAGTCAAATGAAGGGACCCAGTACTTC. Translation: CSAGQSNEGTQYF.

A single count supports this clone. The chain carries TRBV19 and TRBJ1-6, with D possibly being TRBD1 (6 bases). V was pared by 6 bases and J by 6 bases, with 15 bases between. The CDR3 loop spans 15 amino acids. The germline gives CDR1 LNHDA, CDR2 SQIVND (reference sequence). CDR3 nucleotide sequence: TGTGCCAGTAGAGGAAACAGGGAGCGTAATTCACCCCTCCACTTT. Protein product: CASRGNRERNSPLHF.

V and J are TRBV11-2 and TRBJ1-1, with TRBD1 identical over 11 bases. The junction had 8 bases not matched to a gene; V was cut back by 4 bases and J by 1 base. CDR3 length: 17 residues. Germline V gives CDR1 SGHAT, CDR2 FQNNGV. CDR3 amino acids: CASSSHRDRGGNTEAFF. CDR3 sequence (DNA): TGTGCCAGCAGCTCGCACCGGGACAGGGGGGGGAACACTGAAGCTTTCTTT.

The chain recombines TRBV15 with TRBJ1-2; D might be TRBD1 (6 bases). Germline V gene data show CDR1 as LNHNV and CDR2 as YYDKDF (reference sequence). Deletions cut 1 base from V and 1 base from J, with 13 bases between. The CDR3 extends over 16 amino acids. The CDR3 sequence: CATSRVPDSYNYGYTF. The DNA for the CDR3 is TGTGCCACCAGCAGAGTTCCGGACAGCTATAACTATGGCTACACCTTC.

V is TRBV2 and J is TRBJ1-2, with D possibly TRBD1 on 6 matching bases. The V gene lost 6 bases and the J gene lost 6 bases, with 20 bases spanning the gap. CDR1 SNHLY and CDR2 FYNNEI come from the germline V gene. The CDR3 loop spans 15 amino acids. CDR3 sequence reads: CASSGTGTGQNGYTF. CDR3 nucleotide sequence: TGTGCCAGCAGCGGTACCGGGACGGGACAAAATGGCTACACCTTC.

This chain connects TRBV6-5 to TRBJ1-1, with D unclear. With 10 bases removed from V and 3 bases from J, the gap between germline ends came to 21 bases. CDR1 MNHEY and CDR2 SVGAGI come from the germline V gene. CDR3 size: 15 residues. CDR3: CATIRLGVYDTEAFF. For the CDR3, the DNA is TGTGCCACCATTCGTCTCGGGGTATACGACACTGAAGCTTTCTTT.

The chain couples TRBV6-1 to TRBJ2-7, with D possibly TRBD2 on 9 matching bases. CDR3 length: 23 amino acids. The V and J ends lost 0 bases and 0 bases respectively, with 33 bases between them. Germline lookup yields CDR1 MNHNS and CDR2 SASEGT. CDR3 loop: CASSEARTGIPFSGGPSSYEQYF. The CDR3 nucleotides read TGTGCCAGCAGTGAAGCGCGGACAGGGATCCCCTTTAGCGGGGGCCCGAGCTCCTACGAGCAGTACTTC.

This clone has only one observation. This chain links TRBV6-1 with TRBJ1-3; no firm D call. V lost 4 bases and J lost 1, with 8 bases in between. This CDR3 contains 14 residues. The germline V gene has CDR1 MNHNS and CDR2 SASEGT. The CDR3, as DNA: TGTGCCAGCAGTGGGCAGATATCTGGAAACACCATATATTTT. Translating it yields CASSGQISGNTIYF.

This clone was counted between two and nine times. The chain is built from TRBV5-1 and TRBJ2-7; maybe TRBD1 (5 bases). CDR1 and CDR2 (germline): SGHRS, YFSETQ. The CDR3 runs 14 residues. Trimming removed 4 bases at V and 3 bases at J, with 14 bases between. CDR3 loop: CASSPTALDYEQYF. The DNA for the CDR3 is TGCGCCAGCAGCCCGACAGCGTTAGACTACGAGCAGTACTTC.

This clone was detected only a few times. The chain couples TRBV28 to TRBJ1-2; tentatively, D is TRBD1 (5 bases). The V and J ends lost 3 bases and 3 bases respectively, with 11 bases between them. The CDR3 length is 14 residues. Germline V gives CDR1 MDHEN, CDR2 SYDVKM. This CDR3 reads CASSFRSGHYGYTF. The DNA for the CDR3 is TGTGCCAGCAGTTTCCGGTCAGGGCACTATGGCTACACCTTC.

V and J are TRBV4-1 and TRBJ2-1; no firm D call. V lost 2 bases, J lost 4 bases, and 9 bases lay in between. The CDR3 has 14 amino acids. Germline loops: CDR1 MGHRA, CDR2 YSYEKL. Here the CDR3 DNA reads TGCGCCAGCAGCCAATTGCGCCTTTACAATGAGCAGTTCTTC. This translates into CASSQLRLYNEQFF.

This chain connects TRBV6-1 to TRBJ2-3, with D perhaps matching TRBD2 (5 bases). V was pared by 3 bases and J by 5 bases, with 21 bases between. CDR1 MNHNS and CDR2 SASEGT come from the germline V gene. CDR3 size: 17 residues. The CDR3 DNA is TGTGCCAGCAGTGAGTACCCCCCCGAGACTAAGGGAGATACGCAGTATTTT. Translation: CASSEYPPETKGDTQYF.

The V gene is TRBV5-1, the J gene TRBJ2-3, with D maybe TRBD2 (6 bases). Germline V CDR1 and CDR2: SGHRS, YFSETQ. Deletions cut 0 bases from V and 2 bases from J, with 7 bases between. This CDR3 comprises 14 residues. CDR3 nucleotide sequence: TGCGCCAGCAGCTTGGCGGGGGTCACAGATACGCAGTATTTT. Protein sequence: CASSLAGVTDTQYF.

This chain uses TRBV7-6 with TRBJ2-5, with 9 bases matching TRBD1. Trimming cost V 5 bases and J 5 bases; bases outside gene matches: 3. This CDR3 is built from 13 residues. Germline CDR1 reads SGHVS; CDR2 reads FNYEAQ. CDR3 DNA: TGTGCCAGCAGCCACAGGGGGCCGGAGACCCAGTACTTC. It specifies CASSHRGPETQYF.

This sequence joins TRBV7-3 and TRBJ2-3; D not resolved. The V end was cut by 2 bases, the J end by 4 bases, with 10 bases between. Germline lookup yields CDR1 SGHTA and CDR2 FQGTGA. The CDR3 totals 14 residues. CDR3 nucleotides: TGTGCCAGCAGCTTAGAATGGAGTGCAGATACGCAGTATTTT. Translated, it gives CASSLEWSADTQYF.